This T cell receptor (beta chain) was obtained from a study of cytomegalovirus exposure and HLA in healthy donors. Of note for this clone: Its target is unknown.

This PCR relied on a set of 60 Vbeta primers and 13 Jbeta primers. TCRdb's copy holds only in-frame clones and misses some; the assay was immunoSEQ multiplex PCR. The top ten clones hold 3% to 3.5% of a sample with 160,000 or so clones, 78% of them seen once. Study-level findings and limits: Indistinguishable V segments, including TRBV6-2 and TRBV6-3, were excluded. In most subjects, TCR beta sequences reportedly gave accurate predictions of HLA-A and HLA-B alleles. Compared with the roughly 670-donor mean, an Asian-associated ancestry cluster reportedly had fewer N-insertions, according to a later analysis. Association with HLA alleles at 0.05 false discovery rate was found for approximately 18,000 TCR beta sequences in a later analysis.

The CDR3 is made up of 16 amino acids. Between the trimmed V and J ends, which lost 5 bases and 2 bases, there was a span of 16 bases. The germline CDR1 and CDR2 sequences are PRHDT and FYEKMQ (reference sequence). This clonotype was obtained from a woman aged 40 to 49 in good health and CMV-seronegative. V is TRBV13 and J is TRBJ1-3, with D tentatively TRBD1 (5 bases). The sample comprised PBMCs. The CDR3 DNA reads TGTGCCAGCAGCCCCGGCCGAAAGGGGACTGGAAACACCATATATTTT. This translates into CASSPGRKGTGNTIYF.